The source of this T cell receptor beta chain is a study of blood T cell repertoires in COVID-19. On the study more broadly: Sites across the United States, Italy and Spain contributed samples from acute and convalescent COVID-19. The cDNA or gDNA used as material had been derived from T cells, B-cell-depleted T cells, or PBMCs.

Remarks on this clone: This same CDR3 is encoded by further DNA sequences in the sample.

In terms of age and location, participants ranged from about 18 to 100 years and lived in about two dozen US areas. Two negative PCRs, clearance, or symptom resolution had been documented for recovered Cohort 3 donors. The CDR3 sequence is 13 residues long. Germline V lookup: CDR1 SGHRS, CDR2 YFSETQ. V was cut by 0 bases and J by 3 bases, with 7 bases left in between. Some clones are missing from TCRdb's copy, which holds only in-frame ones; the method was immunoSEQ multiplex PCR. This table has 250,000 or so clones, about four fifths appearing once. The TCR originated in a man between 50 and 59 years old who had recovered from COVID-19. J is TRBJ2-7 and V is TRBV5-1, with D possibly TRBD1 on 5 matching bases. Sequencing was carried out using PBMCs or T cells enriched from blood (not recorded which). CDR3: CASSLDRSYEQYF. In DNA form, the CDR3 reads TGCGCCAGCAGCTTGGACAGGAGCTACGAGCAGTACTTC.